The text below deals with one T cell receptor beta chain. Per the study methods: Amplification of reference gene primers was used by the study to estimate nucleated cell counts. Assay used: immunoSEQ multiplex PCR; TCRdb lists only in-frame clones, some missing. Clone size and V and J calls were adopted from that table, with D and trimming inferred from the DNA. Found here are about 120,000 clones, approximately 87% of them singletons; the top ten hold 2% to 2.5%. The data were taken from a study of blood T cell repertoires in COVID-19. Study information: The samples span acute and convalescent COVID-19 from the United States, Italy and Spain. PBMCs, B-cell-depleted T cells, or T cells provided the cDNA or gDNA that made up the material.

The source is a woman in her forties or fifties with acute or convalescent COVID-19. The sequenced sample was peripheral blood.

The CDR3 bases are TGTGCCAGTAGAAGAGGGGGGGCGCAGGGCTATGGCTACACCTTC. Its protein is CASRRGGAQGYGYTF. This sequence joins TRBV19 and TRBJ1-2, with a weak D call TRBD1 (6 bases). V was pared by 6 bases and J by 4 bases, with 18 bases between. The germline V gene has CDR1 LNHDA and CDR2 SQIVND (reference sequence). The CDR3 totals 15 residues.